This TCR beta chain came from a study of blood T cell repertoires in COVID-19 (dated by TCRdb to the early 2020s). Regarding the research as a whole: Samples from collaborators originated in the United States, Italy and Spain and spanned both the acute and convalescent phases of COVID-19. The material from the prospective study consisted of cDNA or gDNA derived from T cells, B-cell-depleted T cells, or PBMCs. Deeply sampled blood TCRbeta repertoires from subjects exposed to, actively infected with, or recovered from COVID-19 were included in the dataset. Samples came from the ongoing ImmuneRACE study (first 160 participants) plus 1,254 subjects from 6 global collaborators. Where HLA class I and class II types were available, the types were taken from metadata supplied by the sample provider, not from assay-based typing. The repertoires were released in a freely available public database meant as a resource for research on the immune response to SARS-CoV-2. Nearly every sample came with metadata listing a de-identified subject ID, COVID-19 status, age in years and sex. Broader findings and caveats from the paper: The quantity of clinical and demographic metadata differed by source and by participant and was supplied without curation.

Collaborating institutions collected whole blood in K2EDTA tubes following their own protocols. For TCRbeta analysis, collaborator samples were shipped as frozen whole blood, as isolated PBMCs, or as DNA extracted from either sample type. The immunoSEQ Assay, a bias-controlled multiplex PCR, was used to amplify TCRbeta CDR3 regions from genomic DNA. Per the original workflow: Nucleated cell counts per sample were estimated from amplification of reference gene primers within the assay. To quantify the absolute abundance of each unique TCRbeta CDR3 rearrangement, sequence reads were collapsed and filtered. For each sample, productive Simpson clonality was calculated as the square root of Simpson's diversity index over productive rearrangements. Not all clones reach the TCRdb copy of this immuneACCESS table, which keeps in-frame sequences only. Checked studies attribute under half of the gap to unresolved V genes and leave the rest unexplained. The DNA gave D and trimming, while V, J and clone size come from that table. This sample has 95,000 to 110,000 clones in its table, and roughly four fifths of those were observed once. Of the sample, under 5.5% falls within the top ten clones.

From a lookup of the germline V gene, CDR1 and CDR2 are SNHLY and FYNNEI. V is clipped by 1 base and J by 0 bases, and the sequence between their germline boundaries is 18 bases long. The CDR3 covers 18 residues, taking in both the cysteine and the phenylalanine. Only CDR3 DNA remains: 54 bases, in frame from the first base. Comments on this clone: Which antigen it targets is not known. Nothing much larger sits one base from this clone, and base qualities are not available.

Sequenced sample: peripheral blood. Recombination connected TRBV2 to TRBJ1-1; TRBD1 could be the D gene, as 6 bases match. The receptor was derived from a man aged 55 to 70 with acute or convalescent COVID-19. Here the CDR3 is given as CASSEELLWTVLNTEAFF. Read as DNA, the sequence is TGTGCCAGCAGTGAAGAATTACTGTGGACAGTGTTGAACACTGAAGCTTTCTTT.